The 29 T cell receptor beta chains reported below all come from one sample, sequenced in a study of T cells expressing NK-cell markers. TCRdb reworked the 5' RACE reads into one entry per CDR3 protein, no DNA. In all, the sample yields a few hundred thousand distinct CDR3 sequences. The sequencing sample was made of blood T cells: a sorted CD56 or NKG2C T cell subset, CD4+ or CD8+ T cells, or bulk PBMC T cells (not recorded which). The receptors were sampled from a man aged 18 to 29 in good health.

V usage is TRBV9 and J usage is TRBJ2-7. Germline lookup yields CDR1 SGDLS and CDR2 YYNGEE. The CDR3 is 13 residues long. The CDR3 here is CASSVDSSYEQYF.

The chain carries TRBV12-3 or TRBV12-4 and TRBJ2-1; TCRdb indicates TRBD1, and absent DNA this call remains unverified. CDR3 length equals 16 residues. The chain's CDR3 is CASSPRDQRQSNEQFF.

The chain couples TRBV5-1 to TRBJ2-5; TCRdb selects TRBD1, and the lack of DNA leaves this call unchecked. Germline CDR1 SGHRS, CDR2 YFSETQ. CDR3 length equals 15 residues. CDR3 amino acids: CASSIVRGVGETQYF.

The CDR3 here is CASSQDKFITDTQYF. V and J are TRBV4-1 and TRBJ2-3. Germline V gene data show CDR1 as MGHRA and CDR2 as YSYEKL. CDR3 length: 15 residues.

The chain uses TRBV5-1 and TRBJ2-1; with no DNA, the TCRdb D assignment of TRBD2 cannot be verified. CDR3 length: 16 amino acids. CDR1 is SGHRS, CDR2 YFSETQ, per germline. The CDR3 is CASSQGLTSSYNEQFF.

This chain uses TRBV6-5 with TRBJ1-6. The germline CDR1 and CDR2 sequences are MNHEY and SVGAGI. The CDR3 covers 16 residues. The CDR3 sequence is CASSFDPIPYNSPLHF.

This chain links TRBV12-3 or TRBV12-4 with TRBJ2-3; TCRdb selects TRBD2, and the lack of DNA leaves this call unchecked. This CDR3 is 14 amino acids long. CDR3 region: CASRARGGTDTQYF.

V usage is TRBV7-8 and J usage is TRBJ1-2; the D gene TCRdb calls, TRBD1, cannot be checked with no DNA. Germline values: CDR1 SGHVS, CDR2 FQNEAQ. The length of the CDR3 is 14 residues. CDR3 region: CASSLRTPDYGYTF.

This chain links TRBV27 with TRBJ1-2; with no DNA, the TCRdb D assignment of TRBD1 cannot be verified. This CDR3 is built from 13 residues. In germline, CDR1 is MNHEY, CDR2 SMNVEV (reference sequence). CDR3 loop: CASGTGEDYGYTF.

CDR3 loop: CASSPQQTTNEKLFF. V is TRBV18 and J is TRBJ1-4. The CDR3 consists of 15 residues. The germline gives CDR1 KGHSH, CDR2 LQKENI. Using reference TRBV18 and TRBJ1-4 for the parts outside the CDR3, the full variable domain is NAGVMQNPRHLVRRRGQEARLRCSPMKGHSHVYWYRQLPEEGLKFMVYLQKENIIDESGMPKERFSAEFPKEGPSILRIQQVVRGDSAAYFCASSPQQTTNEKLFFGSGTQLSVL.

V is TRBV3-1 and J is TRBJ2-1. CDR1 and CDR2 (germline): LGHDT, YNNKEL (reference sequence). CDR3 size: 16 residues. The CDR3 reads CASSQEKRSLNNEQFF.

The chain uses TRBV7-9 and TRBJ2-1; absent DNA, TCRdb's TRBD2 call cannot be checked. CDR3 length equals 16 residues. Germline V lookup: CDR1 SEHNR, CDR2 FQNEAQ (reference sequence). Here the CDR3 reads CASSSRRAGGPSEQFF.

This chain links TRBV29-1 with TRBJ2-5; the TCRdb call, TRBD1, lacks DNA for checking. Germline CDR1 reads SQVTM; CDR2 reads ANQGSEA. CDR3 size: 13 residues. The CDR3 region is CSVVDAHQETQYF.

The V and J genes are TRBV28 and TRBJ1-5. Germline V gene lookup returns CDR1 MDHEN and CDR2 SYDVKM. The CDR3 has 15 amino acids. CDR3 in amino acids: CASTDHVRRDQPQHF.

The chain couples TRBV24-1 to TRBJ1-3; with no DNA, the TCRdb D assignment of TRBD1 cannot be verified. Germline CDR1 reads KGHDR; CDR2 reads SFDVKD. The CDR3 is 15 amino acids. CDR3 in amino acids: CATSDFRGSGNTIYF.

This chain links TRBV5-1 with TRBJ2-1; TCRdb picks TRBD1, but there is no DNA to check that call. CDR3 size: 15 residues. CDR1 is SGHRS, CDR2 YFSETQ, per germline. The CDR3 here is CASSLRVRGDNEQFF.

The gene calls are TRBV11-2 and TRBJ2-1. CDR3 size: 11 residues. CDR1 is SGHAT and CDR2 is FQNNGV in the germline V gene. This CDR3 reads CASEIYNEQFF.

The rearrangement joins TRBV4-1 to TRBJ1-1. CDR3 size: 15 residues. From germline, CDR1 is MGHRA and CDR2 YSYEKL. The chain's CDR3 is CASSQGWTANTEAFF.

The V call is TRBV7-8, the J call TRBJ2-2. The germline V gene has CDR1 SGHVS and CDR2 FQNEAQ. The CDR3 length is 15 residues. CDR3 sequence reads: CASSLARESTGELFF.

The CDR3 loop is CASSLKGLAGMETQYF. The chain uses TRBV28 and TRBJ2-5; TCRdb names TRBD2, which stays unverified in the absence of DNA. The CDR3 is 16 residues long. Germline CDR1 is MDHEN and CDR2 is SYDVKM. Combining the CDR3 with reference TRBV28 and TRBJ2-5 gives the whole variable domain DVKVTQSSRYLVKRTGEKVFLECVQDMDHENMFWYRQDPGLGLRLIYFSYDVKMKEKGDIPEGYSVSREKKERFSLILESASTNQTSMYLCASSLKGLAGMETQYFGPGTRLLVL.

V and J are TRBV29-1 and TRBJ2-3; TCRdb proposes TRBD2, but this gene call is untestable without DNA. There are 12 residues in the CDR3. Per the germline V gene, CDR1 is SQVTM and CDR2 is ANQGSEA. The CDR3 loop reads CSVEVEGDTQYF.

The CDR3 is CASSPEAGGVAGANVLTF. V gene TRBV18 combines with J gene TRBJ2-6; TCRdb calls TRBD1, which cannot be checked without DNA. This CDR3 comprises 18 residues. The germline gives CDR1 KGHSH, CDR2 LQKENI.

This sequence joins TRBV7-6 and TRBJ2-2; TCRdb designates TRBD1, a call that cannot be tested without DNA. The CDR3 consists of 15 residues. Germline values: CDR1 SGHVS, CDR2 FNYEAQ. This CDR3 is CASSFSRQGSGELFF.

J is TRBJ1-5 and V is TRBV20-1; TCRdb returns TRBD1, unconfirmable since there is no DNA. The germline gives CDR1 DFQATT, CDR2 SNEGSKA (reference sequence). The CDR3 covers 15 residues. This chain's CDR3 is CSARGQPLGNQPQHF.

The chain joins TRBV12-3 or TRBV12-4 to TRBJ2-5; the TRBD2 assignment by TCRdb is unverifiable without DNA. The CDR3 loop spans 15 amino acids. The CDR3: CASSLRAGNRETQYF.

The chain recombines TRBV20-1 with TRBJ1-2; checking the TCRdb D call of TRBD1 is not possible without DNA. The length of the CDR3 is 14 residues. Germline loops: CDR1 DFQATT, CDR2 SNEGSKA (reference sequence). The CDR3 loop is CSARDPGGGYGYTF.

This chain links TRBV2 with TRBJ2-2. Germline-derived CDR1 and CDR2 are SNHLY and FYNNEI. The CDR3 sequence is 14 residues long. CDR3 loop: CASSGKSNTGELFF.

The rearrangement uses TRBV9 and TRBJ2-7; lacking DNA, the TRBD1 call made by TCRdb goes unchecked. Germline V gene data show CDR1 as SGDLS and CDR2 as YYNGEE. CDR3 length: 16 amino acids. Here the CDR3 reads CASSVGLGQGAGEQYF.

The chain recombines TRBV6-5 with TRBJ2-5; no DNA is available, so the TRBD1 call from TCRdb remains unchecked. The CDR3 has 18 residues. The germline V gene encodes CDR1 MNHEY and CDR2 SVGAGI. The CDR3 protein is CASSYSIAGTGSQETQYF.